Listed below are T cell receptor beta chains from one sample, sequenced in a study of control samples from healthy donors and cancer patients. Produced via immunoSEQ multiplex PCR; TCRdb's table is partial and in-frame only. The sample shows about 49,000 clones, approximately 83% of them seen only once. Sequences were obtained from PBMCs. The receptors shown here come from a woman aged 50 to 60 with lung cancer. The CDR3 runs from the conserved cysteine through the conserved F or W. The D gene is left open where the match is weak. Size tells how often a clone was seen (once, few, many) or the class of an expanded clone, and some rows leave it out.

size	V	D	J	DNA	CDR3
NA	TRBV6-5	TRBD1	TRBJ1-2	TGTGCCTCCGGGGACAGGTTCTATGGCTACACCTTC	CASGDRFYGYTF
NA	TRBV7-2	NA	TRBJ2-3	TGTGCCAGCAACCTAAACCGGGACCCCCTCGGTACGCAGTATTTT	CASNLNRDPLGTQYF
NA	TRBV14	NA	TRBJ2-1	TGTGCCAGCAGCGCACGTGCGAGTAAAGTTAAGTTCTTC	CASSARASKVKFF
NA	TRBV2	NA	TRBJ1-6	TGTGCCAGCAGTGACGGGATCTCCTCACCCCTCCACTTT	CASSDGISSPLHF
NA	TRBV28	NA	TRBJ2-2	TGTGCCAGCAGCCTCCTCCTCCCGGTTGTCACCGGGGAGCTGTTTTTT	CASSLLLPVVTGELFF
NA	TRBV14	NA	TRBJ1-4	TGTGCCAGCAGCCAAGATCCACTGGGCCGGGAAAAACTGTTTTTT	CASSQDPLGREKLFF
NA	TRBV3-1/TRBV3-2	NA	TRBJ1-3	TGTGCCAGCAGACCCGACAGATCTGGAAACACCATATATTTT	CASRPDRSGNTIYF
NA	TRBV7-3	NA	TRBJ1-3	TGTGCCAGCAGCTTCGACGGATTCTCTGGAAACACCATATATTTT	CASSFDGFSGNTIYF
NA	TRBV7-9	NA	TRBJ1-2	TGTGCCAGCAGCATTGCCGGGACCTCCTATGGCTACACCTTC	CASSIAGTSYGYTF
few	TRBV13	NA	TRBJ1-1	TGTGCCAGCAGCTTAAAGACCACGATTGGAAACACTGAAGCTTTCTTT	CASSLKTTIGNTEAFF
NA	TRBV6-5	NA	TRBJ2-1	TGTGCCAGCAGACGTACGCGGACAGACGGGAATGAGCAGTTCTTC	CASRRTRTDGNEQFF
NA	TRBV6-5	NA	TRBJ2-7	TGTGCCAGCACCATACGGGCTTTATCGGGGGAGCAGTACTTC	CASTIRALSGEQYF
NA	TRBV3-1/TRBV3-2	NA	TRBJ1-1	TGTGCCAGCAGCCGGGACCGTAGGACAGCTCGCAACACTGAAGCTTTCTTT	CASSRDRRTARNTEAFF
NA	TRBV7-9	TRBD1	TRBJ2-1	TGTGCCAGCAGTTCTGGACAGGGGGCGTACAATGAGCAGTTCTTC	CASSSGQGAYNEQFF
NA	TRBV5-6	NA	TRBJ1-2	TGTGCCAGCAGCCGCGAGTACCGAGGAGCGAACTATGGCTACACCTTC	CASSREYRGANYGYTF
NA	TRBV19	NA	TRBJ1-5	TGTGCCAGTACTACGCCGATTGCGGGCGCGGCCCAACAGCCCCAGCATTTT	CASTTPIAGAAQQPQHF